Given below is one T cell receptor beta chain in context. Its antigen is not identified. These data belong to a study of radiotherapy plus CTLA-4 blockade in lung cancer. Whole-study context: Objective response rate was around 19%; disease control rate, around 30%. Study-level findings and limits: Reports identified early blood T cell clone dynamics, with interferon-beta, as the best response predictor. Blood saw expansion of tumor-derived TCR clones after radiotherapy plus ipilimumab.

Unmatched junction bases numbered 20, after V lost 5 bases and J lost 7 bases. Per germline, CDR1 MDHEN and CDR2 SYDVKM. The CDR3 length is 18 residues. The assay was immunoSEQ multiplex PCR, and TCRdb's table has in-frame clones only and misses some. The sample contains about 120,000 clones, more than 65% of which appear only once. Treatment of patients with chemo-refractory metastatic non-small-cell lung cancer consisted of focal radiation plus CTLA-4 blockade with ipilimumab. This chain uses TRBV28 with TRBJ2-1; 7 bases line up with TRBD1. The starting material was peripheral blood, obtained from a patient treated with radiotherapy plus ipilimumab. This clonotype originated in a human donor with non-small cell lung cancer who had a partial response to radiotherapy plus ipilimumab. In DNA form, the CDR3 reads TGTGCCAGCAGTCCCCAAAGTCCCGGGACAGTCTTAGGGAATGAGCAGTTCTTC. It codes for CASSPQSPGTVLGNEQFF.